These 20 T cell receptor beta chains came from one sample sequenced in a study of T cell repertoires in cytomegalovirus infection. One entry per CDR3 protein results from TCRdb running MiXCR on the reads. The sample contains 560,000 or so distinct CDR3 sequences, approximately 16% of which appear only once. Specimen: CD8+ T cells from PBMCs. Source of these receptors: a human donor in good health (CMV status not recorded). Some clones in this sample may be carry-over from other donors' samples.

For the CDR3, the DNA is TGTGCCAGCAGCACAAAGGGGGCTAGCGACCAAGAGACCCAGTACTTC. Protein: CASSTKGASDQETQYF. The chain is built from TRBV7-8 and TRBJ2-5, with D perhaps matching TRBD1 (7 bases). CDR1 is SGHVS, CDR2 FQNEAQ, per germline. The CDR3 runs 16 residues. V lost 5 bases and J 0 bases, leaving 16 bases between the germline ends.

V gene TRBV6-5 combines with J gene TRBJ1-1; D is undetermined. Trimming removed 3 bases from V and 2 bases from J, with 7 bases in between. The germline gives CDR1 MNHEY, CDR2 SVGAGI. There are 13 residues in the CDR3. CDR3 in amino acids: CASSYAVNTEAFF. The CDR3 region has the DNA TGTGCCAGCAGTTATGCCGTAAACACTGAAGCTTTCTTT.

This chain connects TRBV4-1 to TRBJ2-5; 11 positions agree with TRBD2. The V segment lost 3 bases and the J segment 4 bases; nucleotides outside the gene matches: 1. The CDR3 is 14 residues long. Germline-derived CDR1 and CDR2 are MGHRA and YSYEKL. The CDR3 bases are TGCGCCAGCAGCCATGGGACTAGCGGAGAGACCCAGTACTTC. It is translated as CASSHGTSGETQYF.

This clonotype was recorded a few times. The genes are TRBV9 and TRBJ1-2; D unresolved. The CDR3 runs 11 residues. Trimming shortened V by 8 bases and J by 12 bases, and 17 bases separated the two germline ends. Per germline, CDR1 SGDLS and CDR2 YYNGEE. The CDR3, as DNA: TGTGCCAGTCGTAGAGGGCAACTCCACACCTTC. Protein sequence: CASRRGQLHTF.

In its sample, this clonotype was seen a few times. CDR3 sequence: CASSFSMNEQFF. Here the CDR3 DNA reads TGTGCCAGCAGCTTCTCGATGAATGAGCAGTTCTTC. This chain connects TRBV5-6 to TRBJ2-1; the D is unclear. CDR3 length: 12 amino acids. V was pared by 2 bases and J by 7 bases, with 7 bases between. CDR1 is SGHDT and CDR2 is YYEEEE in the germline V gene.

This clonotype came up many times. The CDR3 reads CASSLIGQGPENIQYF. The CDR3, as DNA: TGTGCCAGCAGCTTAATAGGACAGGGTCCCGAAAACATTCAGTACTTC. This chain joins TRBV7-3 and TRBJ2-4, with 8 nucleotides matching TRBD1. From germline, CDR1 is SGHTA and CDR2 FQGTGA. Trimming took 1 base from V and 5 from J; bases not matched to a gene: 7. This CDR3 is built from 16 residues.

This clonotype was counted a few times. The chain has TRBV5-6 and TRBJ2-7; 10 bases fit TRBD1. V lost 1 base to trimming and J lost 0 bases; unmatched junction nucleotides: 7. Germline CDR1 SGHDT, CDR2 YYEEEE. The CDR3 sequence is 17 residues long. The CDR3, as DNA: TGTGCCAGCAGCTTGCTACCGGGACAGGGGTTCTCCTACGAGCAGTACTTC. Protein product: CASSLLPGQGFSYEQYF.

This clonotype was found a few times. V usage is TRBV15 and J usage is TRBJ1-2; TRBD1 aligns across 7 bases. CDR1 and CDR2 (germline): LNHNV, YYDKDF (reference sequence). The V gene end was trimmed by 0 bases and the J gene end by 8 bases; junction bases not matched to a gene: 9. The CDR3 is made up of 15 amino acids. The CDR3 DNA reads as TGTGCCACCAGCAGAGATCGTAACAGGGGAAGCGGCTACACCTTC. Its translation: CATSRDRNRGSGYTF.

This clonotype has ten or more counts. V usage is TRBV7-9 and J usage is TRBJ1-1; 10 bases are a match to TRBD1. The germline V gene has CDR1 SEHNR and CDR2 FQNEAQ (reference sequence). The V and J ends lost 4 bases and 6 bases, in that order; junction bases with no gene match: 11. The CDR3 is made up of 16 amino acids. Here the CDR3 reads CASSSPGQGFFAEAFF. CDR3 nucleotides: TGTGCCAGCAGCTCCCCGGGACAGGGGTTTTTTGCTGAAGCTTTCTTT. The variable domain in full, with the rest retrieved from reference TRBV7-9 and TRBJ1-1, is DTGVSQNPRHKITKRGQNVTFRCDPISEHNRLYWYRQTLGQGPEFLTYFQNEAQLEKSRLLSDRFSAERPKGSFSTLEIQRTEQGDSAMYLCASSSPGQGFFAEAFFGQGTRLTVV.

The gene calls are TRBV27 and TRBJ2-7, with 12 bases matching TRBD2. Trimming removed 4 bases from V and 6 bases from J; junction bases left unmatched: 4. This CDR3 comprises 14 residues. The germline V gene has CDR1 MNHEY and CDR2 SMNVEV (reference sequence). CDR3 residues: CASSSSGRALEQYF. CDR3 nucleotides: TGTGCCAGCAGTTCTAGCGGGAGGGCCCTCGAGCAGTACTTC.

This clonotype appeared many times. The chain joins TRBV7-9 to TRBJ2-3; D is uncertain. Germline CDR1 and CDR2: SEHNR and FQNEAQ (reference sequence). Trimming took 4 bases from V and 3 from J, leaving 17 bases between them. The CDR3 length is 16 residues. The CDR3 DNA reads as TGTGCCAGCAGCTCCCTCAGGAGTCCCTTGACAGATACGCAGTATTTT. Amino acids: CASSSLRSPLTDTQYF. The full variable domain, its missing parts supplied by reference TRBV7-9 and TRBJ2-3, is DTGVSQNPRHKITKRGQNVTFRCDPISEHNRLYWYRQTLGQGPEFLTYFQNEAQLEKSRLLSDRFSAERPKGSFSTLEIQRTEQGDSAMYLCASSSLRSPLTDTQYFGPGTRLTVL.

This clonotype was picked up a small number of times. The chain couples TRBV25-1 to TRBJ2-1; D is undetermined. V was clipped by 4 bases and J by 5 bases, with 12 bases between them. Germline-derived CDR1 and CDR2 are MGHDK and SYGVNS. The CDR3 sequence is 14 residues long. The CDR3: CASSVASGHNEQFF. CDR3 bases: TGTGCCAGCAGTGTGGCCTCAGGCCACAATGAGCAGTTCTTC.

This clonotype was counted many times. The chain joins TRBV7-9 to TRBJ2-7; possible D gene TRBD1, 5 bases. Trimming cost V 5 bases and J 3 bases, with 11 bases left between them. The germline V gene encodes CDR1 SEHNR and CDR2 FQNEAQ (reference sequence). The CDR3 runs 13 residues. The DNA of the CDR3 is TGTGCCAGCAGCCCGAGACAGAGCTACGAGCAGTACTTC. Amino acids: CASSPRQSYEQYF.

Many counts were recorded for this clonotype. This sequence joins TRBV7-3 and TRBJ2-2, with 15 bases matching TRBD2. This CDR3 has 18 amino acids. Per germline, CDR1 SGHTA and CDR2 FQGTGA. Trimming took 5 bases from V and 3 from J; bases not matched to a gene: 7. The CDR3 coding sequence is TGTGCCAGCAGCGACGGACTAGCGGGGGGGCAGGACACCGGGGAGCTGTTTTTT. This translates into CASSDGLAGGQDTGELFF.

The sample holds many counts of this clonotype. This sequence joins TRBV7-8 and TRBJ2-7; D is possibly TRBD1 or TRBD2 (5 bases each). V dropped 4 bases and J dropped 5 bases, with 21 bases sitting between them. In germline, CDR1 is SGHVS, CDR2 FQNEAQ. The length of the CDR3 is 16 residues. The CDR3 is CASSSQGEPGLDEQYF. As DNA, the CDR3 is TGTGCCAGCAGCTCCCAAGGGGAGCCGGGATTGGACGAGCAGTACTTC.

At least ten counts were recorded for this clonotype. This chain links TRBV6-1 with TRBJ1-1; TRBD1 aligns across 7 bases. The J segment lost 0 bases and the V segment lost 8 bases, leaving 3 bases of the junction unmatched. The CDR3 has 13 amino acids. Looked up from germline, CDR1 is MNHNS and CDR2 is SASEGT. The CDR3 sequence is CASRDRVNTEAFF. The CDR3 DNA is TGTGCCAGCCGAGACAGGGTGAACACTGAAGCTTTCTTT.

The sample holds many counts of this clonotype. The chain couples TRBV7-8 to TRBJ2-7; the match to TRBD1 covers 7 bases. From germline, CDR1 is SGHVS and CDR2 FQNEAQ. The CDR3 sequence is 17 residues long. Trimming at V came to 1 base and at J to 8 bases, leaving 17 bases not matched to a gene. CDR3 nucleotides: TGTGCCAGCAGCTTAGGAGGGACAGCCCCTGACTTGGGGAAGCAGTACTTC. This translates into CASSLGGTAPDLGKQYF.

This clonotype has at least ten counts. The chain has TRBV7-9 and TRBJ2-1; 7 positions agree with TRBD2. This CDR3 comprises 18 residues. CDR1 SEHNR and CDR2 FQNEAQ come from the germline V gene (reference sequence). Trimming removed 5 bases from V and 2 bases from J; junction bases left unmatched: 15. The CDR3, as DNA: TGTGCCAGCAGCCTAGGTAAAGGAGGGGACTACGCCTACAATGAGCAGTTCTTC. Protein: CASSLGKGGDYAYNEQFF.

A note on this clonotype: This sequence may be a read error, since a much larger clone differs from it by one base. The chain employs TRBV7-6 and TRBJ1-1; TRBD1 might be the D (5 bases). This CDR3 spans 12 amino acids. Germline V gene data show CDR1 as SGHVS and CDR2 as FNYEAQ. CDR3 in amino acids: CASRGGDTEALF. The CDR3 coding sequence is TGTGCCAGCAGGGGGGGAGACACTGAAGCTTTATTT. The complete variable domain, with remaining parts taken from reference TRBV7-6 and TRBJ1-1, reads GAGVSQSPRYKVTKRGQDVALRCDPISGHVSLYWYRQALGQGPEFLTYFNYEAQQDKSGLPNDRFSAERPEGSISTLTIQRTEQRDSAMYRCASRGGDTEALFGQGTRLTVV.

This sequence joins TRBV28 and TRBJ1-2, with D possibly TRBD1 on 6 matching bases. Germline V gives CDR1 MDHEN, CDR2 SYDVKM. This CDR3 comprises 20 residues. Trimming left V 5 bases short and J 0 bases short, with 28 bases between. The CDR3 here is CASSRGAGASSKLANYGYTF. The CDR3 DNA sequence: TGTGCCAGCAGTCGGGGTGCAGGGGCCTCTTCGAAGTTAGCTAACTATGGCTACACCTTC.